This T cell receptor (beta chain) is drawn from a study of T cells after yellow fever vaccination. This CDR3 spans 18 amino acids. Germline loops: CDR1 SEHNR, CDR2 FQNEAQ (reference sequence). The V gene lost 4 bases and the J gene lost 8 bases, with 26 bases spanning the gap. The authors made TCR cDNA by 5'RACE template switching, adding a universal primer site and UMIs. One entry per CDR3 protein results from TCRdb running MiXCR on the 5' RACE reads. The sample shows some 300,000 distinct CDR3 sequences, around 11% of them seen only once. Study-level findings and limits: After the booster, 95% to 98% of CD4 and just over 85% of CD8 primary-response clones were re-detected.

This clonotype came up once. Its matching antigen is unknown. This chain joins TRBV7-9 and TRBJ1-4, with a weak D call TRBD1 (5 bases). The clonotype comes from a man between 18 and 35 years old who received the YFV17D yellow fever vaccine. This sample comprised CD4+ T cells sorted from PBMCs, obtained 45 days after the yellow fever booster vaccination. The chain's CDR3 is CASSWAGAVGITEEKLFF. The CDR3, as DNA: TGTGCCAGCAGCTGGGCTGGGGCGGTCGGTATTACTGAAGAAAAACTGTTTTTT.